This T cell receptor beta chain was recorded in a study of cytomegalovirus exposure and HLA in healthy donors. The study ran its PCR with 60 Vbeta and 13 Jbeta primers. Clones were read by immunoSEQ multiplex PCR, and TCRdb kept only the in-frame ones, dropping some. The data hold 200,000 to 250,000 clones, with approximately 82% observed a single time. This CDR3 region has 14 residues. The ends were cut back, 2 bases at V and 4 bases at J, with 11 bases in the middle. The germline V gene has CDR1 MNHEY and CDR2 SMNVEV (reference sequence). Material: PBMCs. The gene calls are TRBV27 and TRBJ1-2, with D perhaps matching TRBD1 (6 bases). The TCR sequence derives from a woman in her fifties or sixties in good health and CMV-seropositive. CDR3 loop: CASSLRGGIYGYTF. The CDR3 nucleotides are TGTGCCAGCAGTTTAAGGGGGGGAATCTATGGCTACACCTTC.